These 25 T cell receptor beta chains were all obtained from the same sample, sequenced in a study of shared clonotypes between healthy human individuals. CD45RO-negative cells were positively selected for CCR7, leaving out terminally differentiated effector memory CD45RA+ cells. Profiled with immunoSEQ multiplex PCR; TCRdb holds only in-frame clones, not every one. Of approximately 740,000 clones in the sample, over 90% were seen once. The sequencing sample was made of naive CD8+ T cells sorted from blood. The receptors shown here come from a man aged 25 to 40 in good health.

This clone was observed a few times. V usage is TRBV6-1 and J usage is TRBJ2-2; D not certain. Trimming pared 9 bases from V and 4 bases from J, leaving 12 bases between. Looked up from germline, CDR1 is MNHNS and CDR2 is SASEGT. This CDR3 has 13 residues. The CDR3 is CASWPLGTGELFF. CDR3 in DNA: TGTGCCAGTTGGCCCTTAGGCACCGGGGAGCTGTTTTTT.

The CDR3 loop reads CAISVMDEQYF. In DNA, the CDR3 is TGTGCCATCAGTGTAATGGACGAGCAGTACTTC. This sequence joins TRBV10-3 and TRBJ2-7; D is uncertain. Trimming removed 4 bases from V and 5 bases from J, with 6 bases in between. The CDR3 covers 11 residues. Germline CDR1 ENHRY, CDR2 SYGVKD.

The rearrangement joins TRBV7-2 to TRBJ2-1; TRBD2 matches at 12 bases. V shed 6 bases and J 5 bases; nucleotides not matched to a gene: 14. In germline, CDR1 is SGHTA, CDR2 FQGNSA. The CDR3 contains 18 residues. CDR3 sequence reads: CASRGSSGRAKSDNEQFF. The CDR3 DNA is TGTGCCAGCAGAGGTTCTAGCGGGAGGGCCAAGAGTGACAATGAGCAGTTCTTC.

J is TRBJ2-5 and V is TRBV7-2; D perhaps matches TRBD2 (6 bases). V lost 4 bases to trimming and J lost 1 base, with 13 bases between them. Looked up from germline, CDR1 is SGHTA and CDR2 is FQGNSA. The CDR3 covers 15 residues. CDR3 amino acids: CASSSTWTIQETQYF. The CDR3 coding sequence is TGTGCCAGCAGCTCGACCTGGACTATCCAAGAGACCCAGTACTTC.

This chain links TRBV5-4 with TRBJ2-1, with D possibly TRBD1 on 6 matching bases. Between the trimmed V and J ends, which lost 5 bases and 5 bases, there was a span of 14 bases. The CDR3 has 14 amino acids. Germline-derived CDR1 and CDR2 are SGHNT and YYREEE (reference sequence). In DNA, the CDR3 is TGTGCCAGCAGGGGTGGGGCAGGGGACAATGAGCAGTTCTTC. Protein product: CASRGGAGDNEQFF.

The chain carries TRBV7-2 and TRBJ1-1; D unclear. Per germline, CDR1 SGHTA and CDR2 FQGNSA. Between the trimmed V and J ends, which lost 8 bases and 8 bases, there was a span of 18 bases. CDR3 length: 13 residues. CDR3 loop: CASRYMSAREAFF. The CDR3 coding sequence is TGTGCCAGCCGCTACATGTCGGCCCGCGAAGCTTTCTTT.

J is TRBJ2-7 and V is TRBV19; maybe TRBD1 (5 bases). The CDR3 totals 18 residues. V lost 7 bases to trimming and J lost 0 bases, with 25 bases between them. Germline V gene data show CDR1 as LNHDA and CDR2 as SQIVND (reference sequence). The CDR3 reads CASIISGQEKRNSYEQYF. The DNA for the CDR3 is TGTGCCAGTATCATTTCAGGACAAGAAAAACGAAACTCCTACGAGCAGTACTTC.

The chain uses TRBV29-1 and TRBJ2-7; D uncertain. CDR3 length equals 11 residues. V shed 7 bases and J shed 5 bases, with 12 bases lying between them. The germline V gene has CDR1 SQVTM and CDR2 ANQGSEA. CDR3 nucleotide sequence: TGCAGCGCTGTAGATGAGGACGAGCAGTACTTC. This encodes CSAVDEDEQYF.

CDR3 DNA: TGTGCCAGCGGGGAAGACGCTAGCACAGATACGCAGTATTTT. This translates into CASGEDASTDTQYF. V gene TRBV27 combines with J gene TRBJ2-3; no reliable D call. V was pared by 8 bases and J by 0 bases, with 12 bases between. The germline V gene encodes CDR1 MNHEY and CDR2 SMNVEV (reference sequence). The CDR3 is 14 amino acids.

The CDR3 region is CASSLSKGDEQFF. In DNA, the CDR3 is TGTGCCAGCAGTTTATCGAAGGGGGATGAGCAGTTCTTC. V is TRBV27 and J is TRBJ2-1; a possible D gene is TRBD1 (6 bases). Germline loops: CDR1 MNHEY, CDR2 SMNVEV (reference sequence). This CDR3 is built from 13 residues. The ends were cut back, 0 bases at V and 8 bases at J, with 8 bases in the middle.

Concerning this clone itself: At the DNA level, this CDR3 is encoded by other sequences in the same sample as well. V usage is TRBV29-1 and J usage is TRBJ2-1; 15 bases match TRBD2. Germline V CDR1 and CDR2: SQVTM, ANQGSEA. V shed 3 bases and J 2 bases; nucleotides not matched to a gene: 2. The CDR3 is 16 amino acids. The CDR3 protein is CSVEGLAGGPYNEQFF. The CDR3 bases are TGCAGCGTTGAGGGACTAGCGGGAGGACCCTACAATGAGCAGTTCTTC.

The chain employs TRBV7-6 and TRBJ2-1; 15 bases agree with TRBD2. Trimming removed 5 bases from V and 0 bases from J; junction bases left unmatched: 5. The CDR3 extends over 18 amino acids. CDR1 is SGHVS, CDR2 FNYEAQ, per germline. This CDR3 is CASSHGTSGGSSYNEQFF. The CDR3 DNA is TGTGCCAGCAGCCACGGGACTAGCGGGGGGAGCTCCTACAATGAGCAGTTCTTC.

This chain uses TRBV7-9 with TRBJ2-7; D is ambiguous. This CDR3 contains 14 residues. V lost 5 bases and J lost 6, with 17 bases in between. Germline loops: CDR1 SEHNR, CDR2 FQNEAQ (reference sequence). Here the CDR3 DNA reads TGTGCCAGCAGCCCAGAATTGGCCCCCCTCGAGCAGTACTTC. Translation: CASSPELAPLEQYF.

This chain links TRBV5-6 with TRBJ2-3; 8 bases match TRBD2. Germline V gives CDR1 SGHDT, CDR2 YYEEEE. Unmatched junction bases numbered 7, after V lost 0 bases and J lost 4 bases. The CDR3 has 16 amino acids. The CDR3: CASSLGTGGPSDTQYF. The CDR3, as DNA: TGTGCCAGCAGCTTGGGGACGGGAGGGCCCTCAGATACGCAGTATTTT. The variable domain in full, completed from reference TRBV5-6 and TRBJ2-3, reads DAGVTQSPTHLIKTRGQQVTLRCSPKSGHDTVSWYQQALGQGPQFIFQYYEEEERQRGNFPDRFSGHQFPNYSSELNVNALLLGDSALYLCASSLGTGGPSDTQYFGPGTRLTVL.

This clone was seen a handful of times. Other nucleotide sequences in the sample specify the same CDR3. V and J are TRBV29-1 and TRBJ2-1; D gene unclear. Between the trimmed V and J ends, which lost 4 bases and 5 bases, there was a span of 3 bases. The germline gives CDR1 SQVTM, CDR2 ANQGSEA. The CDR3 has 10 residues. CDR3 residues: CSVGDNEQFF. CDR3 DNA sequence: TGCAGCGTTGGGGACAATGAGCAGTTCTTC.

With respect to this clone: Other DNA sequences in the sample encode the same CDR3. This sequence joins TRBV28 and TRBJ2-7; D gene uncertain. Between the trimmed V and J ends, which lost 3 bases and 2 bases, there was a span of 5 bases. CDR3 length: 12 amino acids. The V gene's germline CDR1 is MDHEN and CDR2 SYDVKM. This CDR3 is CASSFLTYEQYF. The CDR3 DNA reads as TGTGCCAGCAGTTTTTTGACCTACGAGCAGTACTTC. The variable domain in full, with the rest retrieved from reference TRBV28 and TRBJ2-7, is DVKVTQSSRYLVKRTGEKVFLECVQDMDHENMFWYRQDPGLGLRLIYFSYDVKMKEKGDIPEGYSVSREKKERFSLILESASTNQTSMYLCASSFLTYEQYFGPGTRLTVT.

The V call is TRBV6-5, the J call TRBJ2-1, with D hard to call. There are 16 residues in the CDR3. Trimming shortened V by 3 bases and J by 5 bases, and 17 bases separated the two germline ends. Germline V gene lookup returns CDR1 MNHEY and CDR2 SVGAGI. The DNA for the CDR3 is TGTGCCAGCAGTTATACCGCGGCAATCGCAAACAATGAGCAGTTCTTC. This sequence encodes CASSYTAAIANNEQFF.

As regards this clone: This sample includes further DNA sequences coding for the same CDR3. The chain couples TRBV4-1 to TRBJ2-1; D possibly corresponds to TRBD2 (6 bases). The CDR3 covers 11 residues. Germline-derived CDR1 and CDR2 are MGHRA and YSYEKL. V lost 4 bases and J lost 8, with 6 bases in between. As DNA, the CDR3 is TGCGCCAGCAGCCGCGGGGATGAGCAGTTCTTC. This gives the protein CASSRGDEQFF.

The chain carries TRBV30 and TRBJ2-3, with D unclear. The CDR3 runs to 12 residues. CDR1 and CDR2 (germline): GTSNPN, SVGIG (reference sequence). V gave up 5 bases and J gave up 3 bases, with 9 bases separating them. CDR3 in DNA: TGTGCCTGGGTCGGAATTACAGATACGCAGTATTTT. Protein sequence: CAWVGITDTQYF.

V and J are TRBV7-9 and TRBJ2-1, with D unresolved. The CDR3 extends over 14 amino acids. V shed 3 bases and J shed 5 bases, with 11 bases lying between them. Germline loops: CDR1 SEHNR, CDR2 FQNEAQ (reference sequence). The DNA of the CDR3 is TGTGCCAGCAGCTTTGCAGACTTGGACAATGAGCAGTTCTTC. Translated: CASSFADLDNEQFF.

The CDR3 spells CASSPRRDEEYSDTQYF. The CDR3 bases are TGTGCCAGCAGCCCGCGGCGGGACGAGGAGTATTCAGATACGCAGTATTTT. V is TRBV7-8 and J is TRBJ2-3, with a weak D call TRBD2 (6 bases). The germline V and J ends were trimmed by 5 bases and 4 bases, with 22 bases remaining between them. Per germline, CDR1 SGHVS and CDR2 FQNEAQ. The CDR3 loop spans 17 amino acids.

The chain uses TRBV11-2 and TRBJ2-3, with D unclear. V lost 5 bases to trimming and J lost 0 bases, with 15 bases between them. The CDR3 length is 16 residues. Germline V gene data show CDR1 as SGHAT and CDR2 as FQNNGV. For the CDR3, the DNA is TGTGCCAGCAGCATAGGTCGCGACCGTAGCACAGATACGCAGTATTTT. Its protein product is CASSIGRDRSTDTQYF.

This sequence joins TRBV9 and TRBJ2-1; 10 bases align to TRBD2. The CDR3 covers 16 residues. Germline loops: CDR1 SGDLS, CDR2 YYNGEE. The V segment lost 0 bases and the J segment 3 bases; nucleotides outside the gene matches: 3. CDR3 DNA: TGTGCCAGCAGCGTAGTTAGGACTAGCGGCTACAATGAGCAGTTCTTC. This translates into CASSVVRTSGYNEQFF.

The chain links TRBV27 to TRBJ1-2; TRBD1 aligns across 7 bases. The CDR3 loop spans 15 amino acids. Looked up from germline, CDR1 is MNHEY and CDR2 is SMNVEV (reference sequence). Trimming took 2 bases from V and 4 from J; bases not matched to a gene: 7. The CDR3 sequence: CASSLLRDSPYGYTF. For the CDR3, the DNA is TGTGCCAGCAGTTTACTCAGGGACAGTCCCTATGGCTACACCTTC.

Comment on this clone: This sample includes further DNA sequences coding for the same CDR3. The chain combines TRBV19 with TRBJ2-7; 10 bases are shared with TRBD2. J was trimmed by 2 bases and V by 3 bases; bases with no gene match: 1. There are 14 residues in the CDR3. The germline CDR1 and CDR2 sequences are LNHDA and SQIVND (reference sequence). CDR3 sequence (DNA): TGTGCCAGTAGTATCGGACTAGCGGCCTACGAGCAGTACTTC. It encodes CASSIGLAAYEQYF.